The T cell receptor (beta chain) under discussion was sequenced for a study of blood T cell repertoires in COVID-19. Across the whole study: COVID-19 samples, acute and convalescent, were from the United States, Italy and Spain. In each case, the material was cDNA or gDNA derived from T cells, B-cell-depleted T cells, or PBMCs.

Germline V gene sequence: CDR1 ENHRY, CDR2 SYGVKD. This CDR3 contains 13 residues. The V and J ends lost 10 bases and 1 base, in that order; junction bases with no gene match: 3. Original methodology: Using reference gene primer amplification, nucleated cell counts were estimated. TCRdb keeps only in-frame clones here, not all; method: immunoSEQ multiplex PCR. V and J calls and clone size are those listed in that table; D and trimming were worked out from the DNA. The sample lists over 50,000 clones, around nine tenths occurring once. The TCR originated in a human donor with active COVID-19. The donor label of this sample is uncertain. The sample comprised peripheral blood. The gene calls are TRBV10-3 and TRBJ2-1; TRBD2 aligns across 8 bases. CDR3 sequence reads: CASKRESYNEQFF. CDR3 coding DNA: TGTGCCAGCAAGCGGGAGTCCTACAATGAGCAGTTCTTC.